The clone carrying this TCR beta chain was seen only a few times. The antigen is not known. This specimen comes from a study of response to subunit inactivated influenza vaccine. From germline, CDR1 is SGHRS and CDR2 YFSETQ. Trimming took 0 bases from V and 6 from J; bases not matched to a gene: 5. This CDR3 contains 15 residues. Findings and limits, study-wide: The authors put forward the suggestion that each seasonal influenza vaccination may bring in only a limited number of new T cells.

TCRdb re-analysed the RT-PCR reads in MiXCR, keeping a single row per CDR3 protein. In the table there are roughly 540,000 distinct CDR3 sequences, less than 25% of which are singletons. These sequences were also reported in another study, on T cells expressing NK-cell markers. In that study: As the method of synthesis, 5'RACE template switching with UMIs yielded TCR beta cDNA. It was from sorted CD3+CD56+NKG2C+, CD3+CD56+NKG2C- and CD3+CD56-NKG2C+ T cells that TCR beta repertoires came. Among eight sequenced donors, seven carried HCMV seropositivity while one was seronegative. Dominant NKG2C+ clonotype frequencies of roughly 1.0-7.0% of CD8+ T cells were measured in more than five donors.

The starting material was CD4+ T cells sorted from PBMCs, obtained roughly 13 days after vaccination. The receptor's source is a man aged 45-60 years who received an inactivated influenza vaccine. This rearrangement joins TRBV5-1 to TRBJ2-2; 7 bases align to TRBD2. The CDR3 region is CASSLDRGSSGELFF. Here the CDR3 DNA reads TGCGCCAGCAGCTTGGACCGCGGGAGCTCCGGGGAGCTGTTTTTT.